The T cell receptor beta chain described here comes from a study of blood T cell repertoires in COVID-19. Authors' processing steps: Cell counts per sample came from amplifying reference gene primers. Method: immunoSEQ multiplex PCR; TCRdb's copy keeps in-frame clones and lacks some. The DNA gave D and trimming, while V, J and clone size come from that table. The sample includes 30,000 to 40,000 clones, around nine tenths seen only once; the top ten take about 61%. Trimming removed 4 bases from V and 8 bases from J, with 19 bases in between. The CDR3 is made up of 16 amino acids. Germline CDR1 reads SGDLS; CDR2 reads YYNGEE.

The source of this sequence is a man in his 70s with acute or convalescent COVID-19. Sequencing was carried out using peripheral blood. The V call is TRBV9, the J call TRBJ1-6, with D possibly being TRBD1 (6 bases). The CDR3 here is CASSFGPGQGDSPLHF. DNA for the CDR3: TGTGCCAGCAGCTTTGGACCGGGACAAGGGGATTCACCCCTCCACTTT. The full variable domain, in which reference TRBV9 and TRBJ1-6 provide the parts outside the CDR3, is DSGVTQTPKHLITATGQRVTLRCSPRSGDLSVYWYQQSLDQGLQFLIQYYNGEERAKGNILERFSAQQFPDLHSELNLSSLELGDSALYFCASSFGPGQGDSPLHFGNGTRLTVT.